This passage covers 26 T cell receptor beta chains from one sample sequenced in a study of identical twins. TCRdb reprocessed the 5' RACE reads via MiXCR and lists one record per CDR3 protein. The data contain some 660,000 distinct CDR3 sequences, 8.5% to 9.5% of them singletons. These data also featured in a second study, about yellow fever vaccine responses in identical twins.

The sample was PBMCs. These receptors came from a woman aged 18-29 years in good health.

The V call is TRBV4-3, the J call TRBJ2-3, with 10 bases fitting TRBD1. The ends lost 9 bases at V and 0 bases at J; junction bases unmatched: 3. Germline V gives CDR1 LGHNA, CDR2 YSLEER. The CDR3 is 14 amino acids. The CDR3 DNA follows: TGCGCCAGTGGGACAGGGGCTAGCACAGATACGCAGTATTTT. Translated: CASGTGASTDTQYF.

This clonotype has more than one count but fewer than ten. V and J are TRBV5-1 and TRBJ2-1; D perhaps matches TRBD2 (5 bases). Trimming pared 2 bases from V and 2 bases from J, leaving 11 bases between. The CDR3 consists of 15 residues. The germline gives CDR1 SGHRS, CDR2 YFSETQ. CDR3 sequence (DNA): TGCGCCAGCAGCTTAGCGGATACCCCCTACAATGAGCAGTTCTTC. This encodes CASSLADTPYNEQFF.

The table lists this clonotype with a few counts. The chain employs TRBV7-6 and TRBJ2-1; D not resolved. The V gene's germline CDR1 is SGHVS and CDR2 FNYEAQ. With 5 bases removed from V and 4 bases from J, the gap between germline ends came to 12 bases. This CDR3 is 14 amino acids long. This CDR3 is CASSPSRVYNEQFF. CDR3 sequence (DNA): TGTGCCAGCAGCCCCAGTAGAGTTTACAATGAGCAGTTCTTC.

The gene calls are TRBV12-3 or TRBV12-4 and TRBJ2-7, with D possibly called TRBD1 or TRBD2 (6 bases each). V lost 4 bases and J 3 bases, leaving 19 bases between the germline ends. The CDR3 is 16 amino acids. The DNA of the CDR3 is TGTGCCAGCAGTTCCGCCGGCCCGGGGGCGTACTACGAGCAGTACTTC. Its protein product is CASSSAGPGAYYEQYF.

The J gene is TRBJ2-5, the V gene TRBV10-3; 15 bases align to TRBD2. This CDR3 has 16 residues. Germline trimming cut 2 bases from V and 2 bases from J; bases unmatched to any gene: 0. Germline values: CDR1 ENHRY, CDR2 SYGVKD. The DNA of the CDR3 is TGTGCCATCAGTGAGGGACTAGCGGGAGGGCAAGAGACCCAGTACTTC. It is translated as CAISEGLAGGQETQYF.

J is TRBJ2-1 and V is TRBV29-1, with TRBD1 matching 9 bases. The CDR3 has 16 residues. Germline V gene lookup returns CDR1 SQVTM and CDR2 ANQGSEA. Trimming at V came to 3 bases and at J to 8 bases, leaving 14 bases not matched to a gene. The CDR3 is CSVEPPGQGEDYEQFF. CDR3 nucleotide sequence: TGCAGCGTTGAGCCTCCGGGACAGGGAGAGGACTATGAGCAGTTCTTC.

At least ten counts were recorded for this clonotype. The CDR3 here is CASSLIGGGDGLRQFF. For the CDR3, the DNA is TGTGCCAGCAGTCTCATAGGGGGGGGTGACGGATTACGGCAGTTCTTC. The chain couples TRBV27 to TRBJ2-1, with D tentatively TRBD2 (7 bases). The V gene lost 5 bases and the J gene lost 12 bases, with 26 bases spanning the gap. This CDR3 comprises 16 residues. Germline V gives CDR1 MNHEY, CDR2 SMNVEV (reference sequence).

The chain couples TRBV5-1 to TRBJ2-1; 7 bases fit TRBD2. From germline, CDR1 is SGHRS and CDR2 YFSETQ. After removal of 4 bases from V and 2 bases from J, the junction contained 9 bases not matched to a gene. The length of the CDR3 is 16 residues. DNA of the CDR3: TGCGCCAGCAGCCCGAGCAGCGGGGCCACCTACAATGAGCAGTTCTTC. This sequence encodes CASSPSSGATYNEQFF.

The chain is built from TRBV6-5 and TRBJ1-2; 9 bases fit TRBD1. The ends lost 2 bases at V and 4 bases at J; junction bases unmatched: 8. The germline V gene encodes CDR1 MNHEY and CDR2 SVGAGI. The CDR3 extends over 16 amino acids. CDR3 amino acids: CASSYGQGTDLYGYTF. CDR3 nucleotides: TGTGCCAGCAGTTACGGACAGGGGACGGACCTCTATGGCTACACCTTC.

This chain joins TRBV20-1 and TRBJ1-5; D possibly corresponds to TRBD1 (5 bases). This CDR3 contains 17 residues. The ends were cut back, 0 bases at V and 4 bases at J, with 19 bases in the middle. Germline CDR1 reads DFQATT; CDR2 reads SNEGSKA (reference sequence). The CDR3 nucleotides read TGCAGTGCTAGAGATGGAAAGGGTACAGGCAGTAATCAGCCCCAGCATTTT. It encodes CSARDGKGTGSNQPQHF.

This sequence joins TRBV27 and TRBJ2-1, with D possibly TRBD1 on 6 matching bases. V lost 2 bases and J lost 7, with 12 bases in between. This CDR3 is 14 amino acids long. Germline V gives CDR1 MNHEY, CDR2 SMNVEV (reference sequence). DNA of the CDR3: TGTGCCAGCAGTTTAATGGGGGCGGGTAATGAGCAGTTCTTC. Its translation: CASSLMGAGNEQFF.

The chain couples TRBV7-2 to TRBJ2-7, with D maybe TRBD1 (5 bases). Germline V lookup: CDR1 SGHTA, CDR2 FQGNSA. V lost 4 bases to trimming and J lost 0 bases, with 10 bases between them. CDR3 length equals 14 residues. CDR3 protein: CASSSARASYEQYF. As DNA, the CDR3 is TGTGCCAGCAGCTCCGCCAGGGCCTCCTACGAGCAGTACTTC.

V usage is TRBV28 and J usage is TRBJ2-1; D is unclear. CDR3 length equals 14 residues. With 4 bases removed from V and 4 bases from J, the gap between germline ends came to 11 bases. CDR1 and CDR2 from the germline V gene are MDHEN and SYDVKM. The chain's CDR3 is CASSSFYTYNEQFF. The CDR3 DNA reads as TGTGCCAGCAGTTCCTTTTACACGTACAATGAGCAGTTCTTC.

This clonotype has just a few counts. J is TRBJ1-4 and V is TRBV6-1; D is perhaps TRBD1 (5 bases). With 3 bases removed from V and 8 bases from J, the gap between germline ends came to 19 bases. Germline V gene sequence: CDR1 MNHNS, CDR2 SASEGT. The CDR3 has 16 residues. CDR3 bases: TGTGCCAGCAGTGACCTCGGAGGGGTCCGAGGCGAAAAACTGTTTTTT. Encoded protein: CASSDLGGVRGEKLFF.

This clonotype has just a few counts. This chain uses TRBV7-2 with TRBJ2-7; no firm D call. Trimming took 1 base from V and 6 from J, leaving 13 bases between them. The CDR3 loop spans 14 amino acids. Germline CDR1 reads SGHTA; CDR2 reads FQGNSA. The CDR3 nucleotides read TGTGCCAGCAGCTTAGTCACCCCTCCAGGCGAGCAGTACTTC. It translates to CASSLVTPPGEQYF. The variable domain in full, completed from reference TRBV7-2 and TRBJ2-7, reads GAGVSQSPSNKVTEKGKDVELRCDPISGHTALYWYRQSLGQGLEFLIYFQGNSAPDKSGLPSDRFSAERTGGSVSTLTIQRTQQEDSAVYLCASSLVTPPGEQYFGPGTRLTVT.

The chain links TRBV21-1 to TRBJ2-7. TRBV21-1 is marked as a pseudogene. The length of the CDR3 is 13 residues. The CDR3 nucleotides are TGTGCCAGCAGCAAAGGGGACCTCTACGAGCAGTACTTC. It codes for CASSKGDLYEQYF.

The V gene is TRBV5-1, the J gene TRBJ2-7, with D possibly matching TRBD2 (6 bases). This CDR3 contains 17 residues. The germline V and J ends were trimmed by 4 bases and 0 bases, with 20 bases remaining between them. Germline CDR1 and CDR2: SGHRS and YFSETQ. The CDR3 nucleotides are TGCGCCAGCAGCCATTCGTCCGGGACTGACGTCTCCTACGAGCAGTACTTC. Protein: CASSHSSGTDVSYEQYF.

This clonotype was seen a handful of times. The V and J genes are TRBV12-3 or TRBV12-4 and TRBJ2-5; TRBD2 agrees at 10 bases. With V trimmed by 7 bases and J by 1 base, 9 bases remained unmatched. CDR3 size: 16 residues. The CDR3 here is CASTSGGRFGQETQYF. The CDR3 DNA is TGTGCCAGCACTAGCGGGGGACGCTTCGGCCAAGAGACCCAGTACTTC.

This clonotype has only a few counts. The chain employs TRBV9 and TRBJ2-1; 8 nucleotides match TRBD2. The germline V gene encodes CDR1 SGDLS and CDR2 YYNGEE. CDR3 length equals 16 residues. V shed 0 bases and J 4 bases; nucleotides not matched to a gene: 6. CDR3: CASSVEVSGTYNEQFF. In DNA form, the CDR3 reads TGTGCCAGCAGCGTAGAAGTTAGCGGGACTTACAATGAGCAGTTCTTC.

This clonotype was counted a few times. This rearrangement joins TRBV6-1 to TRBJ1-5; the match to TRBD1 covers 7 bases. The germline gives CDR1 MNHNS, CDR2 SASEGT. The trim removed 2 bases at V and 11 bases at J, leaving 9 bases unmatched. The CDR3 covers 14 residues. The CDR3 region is CASSEWSRGIAQHF. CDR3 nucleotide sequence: TGTGCCAGCAGTGAATGGTCCAGGGGGATAGCCCAGCATTTT.

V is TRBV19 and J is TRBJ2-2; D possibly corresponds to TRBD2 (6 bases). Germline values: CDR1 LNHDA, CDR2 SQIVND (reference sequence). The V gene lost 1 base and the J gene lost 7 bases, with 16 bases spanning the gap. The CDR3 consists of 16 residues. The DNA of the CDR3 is TGTGCCAGTAGTATAGTTGGGACGGGAGCCGGCGGGGAGCTGTTTTTT. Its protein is CASSIVGTGAGGELFF.

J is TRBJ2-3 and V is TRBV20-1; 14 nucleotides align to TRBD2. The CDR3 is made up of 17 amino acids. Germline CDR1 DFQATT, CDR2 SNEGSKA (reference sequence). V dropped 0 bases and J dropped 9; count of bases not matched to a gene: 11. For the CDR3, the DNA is TGCAGTGCTAGAGATCCACGGACTAGCGGGAGGAGGGGGACGCAGTATTTT. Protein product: CSARDPRTSGRRGTQYF.

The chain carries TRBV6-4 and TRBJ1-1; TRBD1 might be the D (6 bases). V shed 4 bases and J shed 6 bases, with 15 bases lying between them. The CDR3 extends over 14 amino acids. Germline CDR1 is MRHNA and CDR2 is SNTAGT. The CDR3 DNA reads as TGTGCCAGCAGTGTCATCCCGGGACACGCTGAAGCTTTCTTT. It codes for CASSVIPGHAEAFF.

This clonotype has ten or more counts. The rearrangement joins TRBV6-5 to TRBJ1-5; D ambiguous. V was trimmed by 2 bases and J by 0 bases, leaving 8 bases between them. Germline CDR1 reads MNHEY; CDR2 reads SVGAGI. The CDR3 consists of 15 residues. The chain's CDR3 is CASSYGQNSNQPQHF. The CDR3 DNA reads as TGTGCCAGCAGTTACGGGCAAAATAGCAATCAGCCCCAGCATTTT.

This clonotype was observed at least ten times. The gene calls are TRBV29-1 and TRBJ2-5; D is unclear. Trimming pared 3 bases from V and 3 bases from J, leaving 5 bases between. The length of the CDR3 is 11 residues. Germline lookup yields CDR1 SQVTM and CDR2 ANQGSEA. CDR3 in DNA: TGCAGCGTTGAGCCTGAAGAGACCCAGTACTTC. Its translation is CSVEPEETQYF. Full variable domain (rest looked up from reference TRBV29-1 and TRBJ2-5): SAVISQKPSRDICQRGTSLTIQCQVDSQVTMMFWYRQQPGQSLTLIATANQGSEATYESGFVIDKFPISRPNLTFSTLTVSNMSPEDSSIYLCSVEPEETQYFGPGTRLLVL.

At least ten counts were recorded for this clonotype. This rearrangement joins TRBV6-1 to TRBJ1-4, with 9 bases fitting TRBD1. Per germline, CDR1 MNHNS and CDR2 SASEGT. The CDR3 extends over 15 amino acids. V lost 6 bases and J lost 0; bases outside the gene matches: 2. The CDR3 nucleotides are TGTGCCAGCAGGACAGGGGGTGCAACTAATGAAAAACTGTTTTTT. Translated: CASRTGGATNEKLFF.